Given below is one T cell receptor (beta chain) in context. Germline CDR1 is LGHNA and CDR2 is YNFKEQ. With 1 base removed from V and 3 bases from J, the gap between germline ends came to 9 bases. The CDR3 is 14 residues long. TCRdb keeps only in-frame clones here, not all; method: immunoSEQ multiplex PCR. The table has roughly 60,000 clones, 90% to 95% seen once. These data come from a study of T cell changes during pregnancy in multiple sclerosis. The TCR was taken from a female donor with multiple sclerosis, enrolled in a pregnancy study. The sample consisted of peripheral blood, taken before pregnancy. The gene calls are TRBV4-2 and TRBJ2-5; D not certain. CDR3 loop: CASSQVGDEETQYF. The CDR3 bases are TGTGCCAGCAGCCAAGTCGGAGATGAAGAGACCCAGTACTTC.